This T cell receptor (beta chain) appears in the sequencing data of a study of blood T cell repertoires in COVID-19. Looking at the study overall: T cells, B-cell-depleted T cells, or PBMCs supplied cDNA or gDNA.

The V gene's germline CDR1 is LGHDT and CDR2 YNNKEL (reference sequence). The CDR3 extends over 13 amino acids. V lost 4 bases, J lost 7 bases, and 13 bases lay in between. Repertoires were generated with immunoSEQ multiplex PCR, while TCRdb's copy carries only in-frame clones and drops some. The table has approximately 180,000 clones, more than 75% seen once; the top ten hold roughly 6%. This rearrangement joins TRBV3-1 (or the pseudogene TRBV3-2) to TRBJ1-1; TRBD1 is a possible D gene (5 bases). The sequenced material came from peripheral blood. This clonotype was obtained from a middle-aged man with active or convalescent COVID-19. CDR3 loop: CASSLLDKSEAFF. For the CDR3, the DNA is TGTGCCAGCAGCCTCCTGGACAAAAGTGAAGCTTTCTTT.